The 29 T cell receptor beta chains below were found in one sample sequenced in a study of shared clonotypes between healthy human individuals (dated by TCRdb to about 2020). The library was obtained by the immunoSEQ multiplex PCR assay. Not all clones reach the TCRdb copy of this immuneACCESS table, which keeps in-frame sequences only. Checked studies attribute under half of the gap to unresolved V genes and leave the rest unexplained. This sample gives 1.5 million to 1.9 million clones in total; approximately 98% of them show up just once. The top ten clones comprise roughly 0.45% of the sample. Sequenced input: naive CD4+ T cells sorted from blood. The cell subset or site label here, explained by the study, means: CD45RA+ positively selected. The receptors were sampled from a man aged 30 to 45 in good health.

This clone was seen a single time. The chain couples TRBV11-2 to TRBJ2-7; the D gene could be TRBD1 or TRBD2 (5 bases each). Germline CDR1 and CDR2: SGHAT and FQNNGV. The CDR3 is 15 amino acids. The ends were cut back, 2 bases at V and 5 bases at J, with 16 bases in the middle. CDR3 bases: TGTGCCAGCAGCTTACGACCGGGACCCGTCGACGAGCAGTACTTC. Its protein is CASSLRPGPVDEQYF.

This chain connects TRBV10-3 to TRBJ2-1; the D is unclear. This CDR3 is built from 14 residues. V dropped 4 bases and J dropped 5 bases, with 12 bases sitting between them. In germline, CDR1 is ENHRY, CDR2 SYGVKD. CDR3 residues: CAISGSGGDNEQFF. The CDR3 bases are TGTGCCATCAGTGGGAGTGGCGGAGACAATGAGCAGTTCTTC.

The V call is TRBV19, the J call TRBJ1-5; TRBD1 might be the D (6 bases). Germline loops: CDR1 LNHDA, CDR2 SQIVND (reference sequence). The ends were cut back, 4 bases at V and 7 bases at J, with 14 bases in the middle. The CDR3 loop spans 14 amino acids. The CDR3 DNA reads TGTGCCAGTAGTACCAACAGGGAACGGCAGCCCCAGCATTTT. Encoded protein: CASSTNRERQPQHF.

The chain has TRBV15 and TRBJ1-5, with D maybe TRBD1 (5 bases). The CDR3 sequence is 14 residues long. Germline-derived CDR1 and CDR2 are LNHNV and YYDKDF (reference sequence). V was clipped by 0 bases and J by 5 bases, with 8 bases between them. This CDR3 is CATSRDRGDQPQHF. The DNA for the CDR3 is TGTGCCACCAGCAGAGATAGGGGTGATCAGCCCCAGCATTTT.

The CDR3 DNA is TGTGCCACCACGACAGGGAATTACGAGCAGTACTTC. It specifies CATTTGNYEQYF. The chain couples TRBV10-3 to TRBJ2-7; 7 bases map to TRBD1. J was trimmed by 4 bases and V by 10 bases; bases with no gene match: 7. The CDR3 consists of 12 residues. Germline V gene lookup returns CDR1 ENHRY and CDR2 SYGVKD.

To note about this clone: Within the sample, other DNA sequences also encode this same CDR3. The chain employs TRBV10-3 and TRBJ2-7; 12 bases agree with TRBD2. The CDR3 spans 16 residues. Looked up from germline, CDR1 is ENHRY and CDR2 is SYGVKD. J gave up 3 bases and V 2 bases, and 5 bases lay outside the gene matches. CDR3 sequence (DNA): TGTGCCATCAGTGAGCCCGGGACTAGCGGGCGCTACGAGCAGTACTTC. Protein sequence: CAISEPGTSGRYEQYF.

The chain links TRBV4-1 to TRBJ2-3, with TRBD2 as a possible D gene (5 bases). The CDR3 loop spans 14 amino acids. CDR1 and CDR2 (germline): MGHRA, YSYEKL. The germline V and J ends were trimmed by 2 bases and 0 bases, with 6 bases remaining between them. The CDR3: CASSQWESTDTQYF. In DNA form, the CDR3 reads TGCGCCAGCAGCCAATGGGAGAGCACAGATACGCAGTATTTT.

The V call is TRBV15, the J call TRBJ2-7; 11 bases line up with TRBD2. Germline CDR1 reads LNHNV; CDR2 reads YYDKDF (reference sequence). CDR3 length equals 18 residues. V shed 0 bases, J shed 2 bases, and the junction held 9 bases outside the gene matches. The CDR3 loop reads CATSRDRTLAGVTYEQYF. CDR3 bases: TGTGCCACCAGCAGAGATCGCACACTAGCGGGAGTTACCTACGAGCAGTACTTC.

This chain connects TRBV30 to TRBJ2-2; D is perhaps TRBD1 (5 bases). The CDR3 loop spans 16 amino acids. Germline CDR1 is GTSNPN and CDR2 is SVGIG (reference sequence). V lost 2 bases and J lost 6, with 19 bases in between. CDR3 coding DNA: TGTGCCTGGAGTTTGGGCTGGGGCAGGCAGCCCGGGGAGCTGTTTTTT. Translating it yields CAWSLGWGRQPGELFF. Together with reference TRBV30 and TRBJ2-2, the CDR3 gives the full variable domain: SQTIHQWPATLVQPVGSPLSLECTVEGTSNPNLYWYRQAAGRGLQLLFYSVGIGQISSEVPQNLSASRPQDRQFILSSKKLLLSDSGFYLCAWSLGWGRQPGELFFGEGSRLTVL.

The chain employs TRBV19 and TRBJ1-5; tentatively, D is TRBD1 (5 bases). From germline, CDR1 is LNHDA and CDR2 SQIVND (reference sequence). Trimming removed 5 bases from V and 5 bases from J, with 16 bases in between. The CDR3 contains 15 residues. CDR3 residues: CASSHMGGRDQPQHF. The CDR3 region has the DNA TGTGCCAGTAGTCACATGGGGGGGAGGGATCAGCCCCAGCATTTT.

The J gene is TRBJ2-7, the V gene TRBV7-9; 8 positions agree with TRBD1. Germline loops: CDR1 SEHNR, CDR2 FQNEAQ (reference sequence). The CDR3 length is 15 residues. V lost 5 bases, J lost 2 bases, and 8 bases stayed unmatched. The CDR3 reads CASSAPGTGTYEQYF. The DNA for the CDR3 is TGTGCCAGCAGCGCCCCCGGGACAGGTACCTACGAGCAGTACTTC. Variable domain in full (rest from reference TRBV7-9 and TRBJ2-7): DTGVSQNPRHKITKRGQNVTFRCDPISEHNRLYWYRQTLGQGPEFLTYFQNEAQLEKSRLLSDRFSAERPKGSFSTLEIQRTEQGDSAMYLCASSAPGTGTYEQYFGPGTRLTVT.

As DNA, the CDR3 is TGTGCCAGCAGCCCAAGGGTGGCTAGCGCATACAATGAGCAGTTCTTC. Encoded protein: CASSPRVASAYNEQFF. V gene TRBV9 combines with J gene TRBJ2-1; D might be TRBD2 (6 bases). Germline-derived CDR1 and CDR2 are SGDLS and YYNGEE. The ends were cut back, 4 bases at V and 4 bases at J, with 18 bases in the middle. The CDR3 has 16 residues.

The chain has TRBV25-1 and TRBJ2-3; D is possibly TRBD1 or TRBD2 (5 bases each). Germline V lookup: CDR1 MGHDK, CDR2 SYGVNS. The V gene lost 7 bases and the J gene lost 4 bases, with 18 bases spanning the gap. The CDR3 extends over 15 amino acids. The CDR3 nucleotides are TGTGCCAGCACTTTGACTCGAGGGGATGCAGATACGCAGTATTTT. It yields the protein CASTLTRGDADTQYF.

V and J are TRBV11-2 and TRBJ2-7, with 9 positions matching TRBD1. CDR1 and CDR2 (germline): SGHAT, FQNNGV. There are 15 residues in the CDR3. With V trimmed by 8 bases and J by 5 bases, 13 bases remained unmatched. The CDR3 is CASRVDRDRAHEQYF. In DNA form, the CDR3 reads TGTGCCAGCCGGGTGGACCGGGACAGGGCCCACGAGCAGTACTTC.

The CDR3 DNA sequence: TGTGCCAGCAGCGTAGGGACTAGCGGGAGGAGTGAGCAGTTCTTC. Residues: CASSVGTSGRSEQFF. This rearrangement joins TRBV9 to TRBJ2-1, with 14 nucleotides matching TRBD2. The germline V gene encodes CDR1 SGDLS and CDR2 YYNGEE. The CDR3 consists of 15 residues. Trimming at V came to 0 bases and at J to 9 bases, leaving 2 bases not matched to a gene.

This chain joins TRBV5-1 and TRBJ1-1; no clear D. Trimming shortened V by 2 bases and J by 3 bases, and 14 bases separated the two germline ends. From germline, CDR1 is SGHRS and CDR2 YFSETQ. The length of the CDR3 is 15 residues. This chain's CDR3 is CASSFYGEIHTEAFF. The CDR3 nucleotides read TGCGCCAGCAGCTTTTATGGGGAGATTCACACTGAAGCTTTCTTT.

The chain combines TRBV5-8 with TRBJ1-3, with D perhaps TRBD1 (5 bases). Germline V gene sequence: CDR1 SGHTS, CDR2 YDEGEE. The CDR3 extends over 14 amino acids. V lost 5 bases to trimming and J lost 2 bases, with 11 bases between them. CDR3 sequence (DNA): TGTGCCAGCAGTAGAGGGGCAGCTGGAAACACCATATATTTT. This gives the protein CASSRGAAGNTIYF.

This clone came up once. The chain links TRBV6-1 to TRBJ1-1, with D perhaps matching TRBD1 (5 bases). This CDR3 comprises 13 residues. Between the trimmed V and J ends, which lost 7 bases and 0 bases, there was a span of 9 bases. Germline lookup yields CDR1 MNHNS and CDR2 SASEGT. CDR3 bases: TGTGCCAGCACAGCAGGGATGAACACTGAAGCTTTCTTT. It translates to CASTAGMNTEAFF.

The chain couples TRBV7-2 to TRBJ2-7; D possibly corresponds to TRBD1 (6 bases). V shed 1 base and J shed 6 bases, with 16 bases lying between them. This CDR3 region has 15 residues. Germline CDR1 is SGHTA and CDR2 is FQGNSA. The CDR3 region is CASSLDSQGPTEQYF. The CDR3 region has the DNA TGTGCCAGCAGCTTAGATAGTCAGGGGCCCACCGAGCAGTACTTC.

The V gene is TRBV5-6, the J gene TRBJ2-7, with TRBD1 matching over 7 bases. V trimming: 0 bases; J trimming: 2 bases; junction bases outside the gene matches: 2. Looked up from germline, CDR1 is SGHDT and CDR2 is YYEEEE. CDR3 size: 14 residues. CDR3 sequence (DNA): TGTGCCAGCAGCTTGGGACAGGGTCCCTACGAGCAGTACTTC. This translates into CASSLGQGPYEQYF.

The chain employs TRBV7-8 and TRBJ2-7; weak D call: TRBD1 (6 bases). CDR3 length equals 14 residues. Germline V gene data show CDR1 as SGHVS and CDR2 as FQNEAQ. V was cut by 1 base and J by 2 bases, with 9 bases left in between. The CDR3 DNA reads as TGTGCCAGCAGCTTAGGAGGGGGAGCCTACGAGCAGTACTTC. This sequence encodes CASSLGGGAYEQYF.

The chain couples TRBV11-2 to TRBJ2-5; TRBD2 agrees at 13 bases. The V gene's germline CDR1 is SGHAT and CDR2 FQNNGV. Unmatched junction bases numbered 10, after V lost 7 bases and J lost 5 bases. The CDR3 covers 16 residues. CDR3 DNA: TGTGCCAGCACCCCCGGACTAGCGGGAGATAGGGAGACCCAGTACTTC. This gives the protein CASTPGLAGDRETQYF.

The V call is TRBV7-6, the J call TRBJ2-7; the D gene could be TRBD1 or TRBD2 (5 bases each). Trimming shortened V by 0 bases and J by 0 bases, and 15 bases separated the two germline ends. The CDR3 extends over 17 amino acids. The germline CDR1 and CDR2 sequences are SGHVS and FNYEAQ. In DNA, the CDR3 is TGTGCCAGCAGCTTAGCAACGGGGACCAGGAGCTCCTACGAGCAGTACTTC. Amino acid sequence: CASSLATGTRSSYEQYF.

As regards this clone: Other DNA sequences in the same sample also yield this CDR3. The rearrangement joins TRBV14 to TRBJ2-7; D unresolved. The CDR3 sequence is 13 residues long. From germline, CDR1 is SGHDN and CDR2 FVKESK. Between the trimmed V and J ends, which lost 1 base and 7 bases, there was a span of 11 bases. The chain's CDR3 is CASSQAPLGEQYF. The CDR3, as DNA: TGTGCCAGCAGCCAAGCACCCCTCGGGGAGCAGTACTTC.

The chain uses TRBV10-3 and TRBJ1-1; D is ambiguous. Looked up from germline, CDR1 is ENHRY and CDR2 is SYGVKD. V lost 8 bases, J lost 3 bases, and 13 bases lay in between. This CDR3 contains 13 residues. CDR3 DNA sequence: TGTGCCATCTCTGGGCTGGTTGACACTGAAGCTTTCTTT. Encoded protein: CAISGLVDTEAFF.

V gene TRBV5-1 combines with J gene TRBJ2-1, with 9 bases identical to TRBD2. Unmatched junction bases numbered 10, after V lost 1 base and J lost 8 bases. This CDR3 comprises 16 residues. Germline V lookup: CDR1 SGHRS, CDR2 YFSETQ. The CDR3 region has the DNA TGCGCCAGCAGCTTGCTGGGTAGCGGGAGTATCGATGAGCAGTTCTTC. Residues: CASSLLGSGSIDEQFF.

The genes are TRBV19 and TRBJ2-3; D is perhaps TRBD1 (5 bases). CDR1 and CDR2 from the germline V gene are LNHDA and SQIVND (reference sequence). Trimming stripped 3 bases from V and 2 bases from J, with 12 bases between. The CDR3 sequence is 15 residues long. The CDR3 loop is CASSIRQGFTDTQYF. CDR3 coding DNA: TGTGCCAGTAGTATTCGCCAGGGCTTCACAGATACGCAGTATTTT.

This clone was detected only once. The V and J genes are TRBV27 and TRBJ2-7; D assignment may be TRBD1 or TRBD2 (6 bases each). This CDR3 is 13 amino acids long. Trimming left V 6 bases short and J 6 bases short, with 15 bases between. The germline V gene encodes CDR1 MNHEY and CDR2 SMNVEV (reference sequence). CDR3 loop: CASRRGEWGEQYF. The CDR3 DNA follows: TGTGCCAGCAGGAGGGGGGAGTGGGGCGAGCAGTACTTC.

The chain has TRBV4-1 and TRBJ2-7; 8 bases align to TRBD1. V lost 3 bases to trimming and J lost 0 bases; unmatched junction nucleotides: 7. Germline V gene data show CDR1 as MGHRA and CDR2 as YSYEKL. The CDR3 length is 16 residues. The CDR3 DNA reads TGCGCCAGCAGCCAGTTCCCGGGACAGGTCTCCTACGAGCAGTACTTC. It encodes CASSQFPGQVSYEQYF.